These T cell receptor beta chains were read from a single sample in a study of monozygotic twins with cystic fibrosis. Assay used: immunoSEQ multiplex PCR; TCRdb lists only in-frame clones, some missing. Of 11,000 to 15,000 clones in the sample, around 84% are singletons; the top ten hold about 0.95%. Sequencing used blood. The receptors derive from a boy aged 10-17 years with cystic fibrosis. CDR3s include the opening cysteine and the closing phenylalanine or tryptophan. A D gene is named only where the DNA matches it firmly. Some rows mark clone size as missing; the rest say once, few, many or name a class of expanded clone.

abundance	d_gene	v_gene	j_gene	CDR3nt	CDR3aa
-	-	TRBV6-1	TRBJ1-6	TGTGCCAGCAGTGAGGCAGGGTTTCGGGGTAAAACTATTCATAATTCACCCCTCCACTTT	CASSEAGFRGKTIHNSPLHF
-	-	TRBV7-9	TRBJ1-2	TGTGCCAGCAGCCAAACTACGCTAACAAACTATGGCTACACCTTC	CASSQTTLTNYGYTF
-	-	TRBV4-1	TRBJ1-5	TGCGCCAGCAGCCCGGCCCCTATCAATCAGCCCCAGCATTTT	CASSPAPINQPQHF
few	TRBD1	TRBV19	TRBJ1-5	TGTGCCAGTTGCACCTTGGACAGGCTTAGCAATCAGCCCCAGCATTTT	CASCTLDRLSNQPQHF
-	-	TRBV5-1	TRBJ2-5	TGCGCCAGCGCACCCTCAGGGATACCTCAAGAGACCCAGTACTTC	CASAPSGIPQETQYF
-	TRBD2	TRBV5-6	TRBJ2-1	TGTGCCAGCAGCACACTAGCGGGGGAGGAGCAGTTCTTC	CASSTLAGEEQFF
-	-	TRBV5-6	TRBJ1-6	TGTGCCAGCAGCTTGTATGGATCACCCCTCCACTTT	CASSLYGSPLHF
once	-	TRBV27	TRBJ2-3	TGTGCCAGCAGTCCCCCTTGGTCTGACCTCACAGATACGCAGTATTTT	CASSPPWSDLTDTQYF
once	TRBD2	TRBV5-5	TRBJ2-3	TGTGCCAGCAGCTTGCGGCTAGCGGTCACAGATACGCAGTATTTT	CASSLRLAVTDTQYF
-	-	TRBV7-9	TRBJ2-3	TGTGCCAGCAGTTATTGGGGGGTCCGTGGGGCAGATACGCAGTATTTT	CASSYWGVRGADTQYF
-	-	TRBV4-1	TRBJ2-5	TGCGCCAGCAGCCTGGTAGCGGACCTTTACCAAGAGACCCAGTACTTC	CASSLVADLYQETQYF
-	TRBD1	TRBV18	TRBJ2-2	TGTGCCAGCCTGGGACAGGGGGCCTCCGGGGAGCTGTTTTTT	CASLGQGASGELFF
-	-	TRBV19	TRBJ1-1	TGTGCCAGTAGTATAGTGTCCGGGATGAACACTGAAGCTTTCTTT	CASSIVSGMNTEAFF
-	TRBD1	TRBV11-2	TRBJ2-7	TGTGCCAGCAGACGTCTGTCGGGGGACAGGTCCTACGAGCAGTACTTC	CASRRLSGDRSYEQYF
-	-	TRBV30	TRBJ1-3	TGTGCCTGGAGTGCTGGAAACACCATATATTTT	CAWSAGNTIYF
few	TRBD1	TRBV7-3	TRBJ2-2	TGTGCCAGCAGCTCGAGGACAGGGGGCGCGTCCGGGGAGCTGTTTTTT	CASSSRTGGASGELFF
-	TRBD1	TRBV5-1	TRBJ1-1	TGCGCCAGCAGAGACGTTCCCGACAGGGGGGAAGCTTTCTTT	CASRDVPDRGEAFF
-	-	TRBV5-1	TRBJ1-1	TGCGCCAGCAGCTTGGCACACGTGAACACTGAAGCTTTCTTT	CASSLAHVNTEAFF
-	TRBD1	TRBV28	TRBJ2-7	TGTGCCAGCCAAAGTACAGGGGCCCCCCATGGCTACGAGCAGTACTTC	CASQSTGAPHGYEQYF
-	-	TRBV5-8	TRBJ2-7	TGTGCCAGCAGCTGGAGGGCAGGGGGTTACGAGCAGTACTTC	CASSWRAGGYEQYF
-	-	TRBV28	TRBJ2-1	TGTGCCAGCAGTTTTGGGTTCTCCTACAATGAGCAGTTCTTC	CASSFGFSYNEQFF
-	-	TRBV9	TRBJ2-4	TGTGCCAGCAGCGCAACAGGGACGGGGAGCGGCATTCAGTACTTC	CASSATGTGSGIQYF
-	TRBD2	TRBV4-2	TRBJ2-5	TGTGCCAGCAGCCAAGATAAGAAAGTCGGGACTAGCGGAAGGTGGGAGACCCAGTACTTC	CASSQDKKVGTSGRWETQYF
-	-	TRBV5-1	TRBJ2-1	TGCGCCAGCACCCGGGACGGAGGCTACAATGAGCAGTTCTTC	CASTRDGGYNEQFF
-	-	TRBV30	TRBJ1-3	TGTGCCTGGAGTGCATCATTCGCCATATATTTT	CAWSASFAIYF
-	TRBD2	TRBV6-1	TRBJ2-6	TGTGCCAGCAGTGAGCGGCGGGGGGAATTCTCTGGGGCCAACGTCCTGACTTTC	CASSERRGEFSGANVLTF
once	-	TRBV7-2	TRBJ1-2	TGTGCCAGCAGCTTAGAACTGGGGACTAACTATGGCTACACCTTC	CASSLELGTNYGYTF
once	-	TRBV19	TRBJ2-2	TGTGCCAGTGGGAAGGCGGAGTTCACCGGGGAGCTGTTTTTT	CASGKAEFTGELFF
-	TRBD1	TRBV7-2	TRBJ2-7	TGTGCCAGCAGCTTAGCGAGGGCAGGGGGTACCTACGAGCAGTACTTC	CASSLARAGGTYEQYF
few	-	TRBV4-1	TRBJ1-1	TGCGCCAGCAGCCAAGATCAGGGACGTCGGACCAGGAACACTGAAGCTTTCTTT	CASSQDQGRRTRNTEAFF
-	-	TRBV29-1	TRBJ1-1	TGCAGCGTTGAAGATCATGCTAACACTGAAGCTTTCTTT	CSVEDHANTEAFF
once	-	TRBV5-4	TRBJ2-3	TGTGCCAGCCGAAATCGAGACCTTCCCACAGATACGCAGTATTTT	CASRNRDLPTDTQYF
-	TRBD2	TRBV4-2	TRBJ2-2	TGTGCCAGCAGCCAAGAGAATAGCGGGGCGAGGGGCGGGGAGCTGTTTTTT	CASSQENSGARGGELFF
-	-	TRBV29-1	TRBJ2-3	TGCAGCGCACCAGATGGGCACACAGATACGCAGTATTTT	CSAPDGHTDTQYF
once	TRBD2	TRBV11-2	TRBJ2-5	TGTGCCAGCAGCCCCCAGCGGGGAGTCAACCAAGAGACCCAGTACTTC	CASSPQRGVNQETQYF
-	-	TRBV19	TRBJ1-2	TGTGCCAGTAGTCCTGGGGTCACCTATGGCTACACCTTC	CASSPGVTYGYTF
-	-	TRBV5-1	TRBJ2-3	TGCGCCAGCAGCTTGGCGACACCTAGCACAGATACGCAGTATTTT	CASSLATPSTDTQYF